These 3 T cell receptor beta chains share one sample of origin, sequenced in a study of blood T cell repertoires in COVID-19. The data were produced by immunoSEQ multiplex PCR, yet TCRdb's version contains in-frame clones alone and is incomplete. The table includes roughly 220,000 clones, 65% to 90% detected once. Sequencing was done on a sample of peripheral blood. These receptors all come from a woman aged 40 to 50 who had recovered from COVID-19.

This clone appeared once. The chain has TRBV2 and TRBJ2-1, with D uncertain. The CDR3 has 15 amino acids. The germline V gene encodes CDR1 SNHLY and CDR2 FYNNEI. Trimming left V 7 bases short and J 5 bases short, with 18 bases between. The CDR3 sequence is CASIMSTALNNEQFF. CDR3 in DNA: TGTGCCAGCATTATGTCTACAGCCCTTAACAATGAGCAGTTCTTC.

The chain joins TRBV4-1 to TRBJ2-3; the D gene is possibly TRBD2 (6 bases). Deletions cut 0 bases from V and 3 bases from J, with 16 bases between. Germline CDR1 MGHRA, CDR2 YSYEKL. The CDR3 is 17 residues long. The CDR3: CASSQDGGSWVTDTQYF. CDR3 bases: TGCGCCAGCAGCCAAGACGGGGGTAGCTGGGTTACAGATACGCAGTATTTT.

This chain joins TRBV12-5 and TRBJ2-1, with 8 bases matching TRBD2. This CDR3 comprises 14 residues. Germline V CDR1 and CDR2: LGHNT, FRNRAP. The V gene end was trimmed by 6 bases and the J gene end by 9 bases; junction bases not matched to a gene: 10. CDR3 sequence reads: CASGLGLEVGEQFF. The CDR3 DNA reads as TGTGCTAGTGGCCTGGGACTAGAGGTAGGTGAGCAGTTCTTC.